This TCR beta chain was profiled in a study of graft-versus-host responses after intestinal transplantation. Across the whole study: Every recipient underwent anti-thymocyte globulin induction, then tacrolimus and steroids for 2 to 3 years.

This table comes from immunoSEQ multiplex PCR, and its TCRdb copy is limited to in-frame clones, with some not included. Among about 73,000 clones listed, 90% were seen once. Germline CDR1 MNHEY, CDR2 SMNVEV (reference sequence). The CDR3 consists of 16 residues. Trimming removed 5 bases from V and 5 bases from J; junction bases left unmatched: 9. Notes on this clone: Its specificity is not known.

Sequences were derived from unstimulated CD8+ T cells sorted from spleen or lymph node cells, sampled before transplant. J is TRBJ2-3 and V is TRBV27, with 11 bases fitting TRBD2. This receptor was obtained from a human donor who was the organ donor for an intestinal transplant. The CDR3 spells CASSHMVAGGLDTQYF. CDR3 DNA sequence: TGTGCCAGCAGTCACATGGTAGCGGGGGGGTTAGATACGCAGTATTTT.